This T cell receptor beta chain was identified in a study of post-analysis software for immune sequencing data (dated by TCRdb to the mid-2010s). For the study in its entirety: Disease courses on record covered relapsing-remitting, secondary progressive and progressive-relapsing multiple sclerosis, though some patients had no subtype annotation. Patient repertoires were compared against 10 to 12 previously published healthy control repertoires from donors aged 6 to 25 years. A subset of samples was prepared in parallel using single-end sample barcoding, then pooled and co-amplified after Illumina adapter ligation. General conclusions and limits of the study: Significantly higher frequencies in patients than in controls were found for roughly 5 TRBV segments, including TRBV5-6, TRBV5-1 and TRBV20-1. Normalized Chao1 diversity was significantly lower in multiple sclerosis patients than controls, suggesting substantial peripheral T-cell clonal expansion. When samples were clustered directly using the F measure, samples prepared in the same batch co-clustered strongly, which prompted a batch-effect correction. The multiple sclerosis patient group was slightly younger than the control group.

To demonstrate the VDJtools post-analysis software, the study profiled TCR beta repertoires from the peripheral blood of under 15 young patients with multiple sclerosis. The patients with multiple sclerosis were children and adolescents between about 6 and 15 years of age. This clonotype was detected only a few times. The antigen it recognizes is unknown. No base quality values were provided; no much bigger clone lies one nucleotide off. The germline V gene gives CDR1 as MGHRA and CDR2 as YSYEKL. Including the terminal cysteine and phenylalanine, the CDR3 comprises 13 residues. The retained sequence is limited to the CDR3, 39 bases, with the frame set at the first base. V is shortened by 0 bases, J by 4 bases, and the region joining them spans 6 bases. The library was made by PCR. Reads for this sample came from an Illumina HiSeq 2500. To reduce PCR and sequencing biases, unique molecular identifiers were built into the TCR beta cDNA libraries. About 500,000 cDNA molecules were obtained for every 1 to 10 million input T cells, so each molecule roughly corresponded to one T cell. The same protocol used for the earlier healthy control dataset was applied to prepare and sequence the patient libraries. Samples belonging to the same batch were prepared together, multiplexed and sequenced on a shared HiSeq lane. The source study handled its data this way. MIGEC was used to process the raw barcoded reads, and molecular identifier groups with only a single read were discarded before consensus assembly and CDR3 extraction. Clonotype tables were post-analysed with VDJtools, normalizing diversity by down-sampling all datasets to the smallest sample size. Repertoire overlap clustering matched CDR3 amino acid but not nucleotide sequences to correct batch-related cross-sample contamination. TCRdb took the public reads, trimmed them with fastp at Q25, ran MiXCR for clone calling and kept in-frame beta chains. Here each entry gathers all rows of one CDR3 protein and keeps the most common genes and DNA. These V and J calls rely on TCRdb rather than the paper's analysis. The sample records 500,000 to 600,000 distinct CDR3 sequences, roughly 47% of which are singletons. Under 2% of the sample is in the top ten clones.

Sequences were obtained from blood. Here the chain combines TRBV4-1 and TRBJ1-2, with a weak D call of TRBD1 (5 bases match). The sequence was obtained from a girl under 18 with multiple sclerosis. This receptor has the CDR3 CASSQEQGYGYTF. The DNA sequence follows: TGCGCCAGCAGCCAAGAGCAGGGCTATGGCTACACCTTC.